This T cell receptor beta chain was found in a study of blood T cell repertoires in COVID-19. Study information: Acute and convalescent COVID-19 samples came from the United States, Italy and Spain. The cDNA or gDNA used as material had been derived from T cells, B-cell-depleted T cells, or PBMCs.

The V gene end was trimmed by 7 bases and the J gene end by 3 bases; junction bases not matched to a gene: 5. In germline, CDR1 is LNHDA, CDR2 SQIVND (reference sequence). The CDR3 loop spans 14 amino acids. In the authors' methods: Estimation of nucleated cell counts relied on the amplification of reference gene primers. TCRdb's copy holds only in-frame clones and misses some; the assay was immunoSEQ multiplex PCR. From that table come the V and J calls and clone size; the DNA was used to work out D and trimming. The sample records about 270,000 clones, roughly nine tenths being singletons. This receptor was obtained from a woman between 55 and 75 years old who had recovered from COVID-19. The sample was peripheral blood. This sequence joins TRBV19 and TRBJ1-4; 7 positions match TRBD1. The CDR3 DNA sequence: TGTGCCAGTACCCCGGGGACAGCTAATGAAAAACTGTTTTTT. Its translation is CASTPGTANEKLFF.